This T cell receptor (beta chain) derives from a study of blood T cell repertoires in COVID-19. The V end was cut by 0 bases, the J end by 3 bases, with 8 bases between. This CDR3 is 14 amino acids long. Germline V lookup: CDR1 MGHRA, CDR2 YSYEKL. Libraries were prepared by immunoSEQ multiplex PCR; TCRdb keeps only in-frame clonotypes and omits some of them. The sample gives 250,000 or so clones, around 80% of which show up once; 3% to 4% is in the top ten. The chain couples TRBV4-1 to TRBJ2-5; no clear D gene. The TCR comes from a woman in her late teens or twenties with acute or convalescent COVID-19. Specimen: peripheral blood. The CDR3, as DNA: TGCGCCAGCAGCCAAGAATGGCGGAAAGAGACCCAGTACTTC. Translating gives CASSQEWRKETQYF.